The present T cell receptor (beta chain) was sequenced within a study of blood T cell repertoires in COVID-19. The overall study: Material from acute and convalescent COVID-19 was sourced from the United States, Italy and Spain. PBMCs, B-cell-depleted T cells, or T cells were the source of the cDNA or gDNA that made up the material.

Original processing methods: Using reference gene primer amplification, nucleated cell counts were estimated. Sequencing was performed with immunoSEQ multiplex PCR; in TCRdb, only in-frame clones are kept and a portion is missing. That table is the source of V, J and clone size, and D and trimming were worked out from the DNA. Of over 80,000 clones in the sample, more than 80% were seen once. This clonotype was sampled from a woman between 65 and 79 years old with acute or convalescent COVID-19. The sequenced sample was peripheral blood.

The CDR3 DNA follows: TGTGCCTCGACTAGCGGGAGGTCCCGGGGGGAGCAGTTCTTC. This sequence encodes CASTSGRSRGEQFF. This chain joins TRBV19 and TRBJ2-1; 13 nucleotides match TRBD2. With V trimmed by 11 bases and J by 10 bases, 11 bases remained unmatched. Germline assignment: CDR1 LNHDA and CDR2 SQIVND (reference sequence). CDR3 size: 14 residues.